Shown below are 17 T cell receptor beta chains from a single sample sequenced in a study of beta chain features in type 1 diabetes. Overall study findings and caveats: Shortening that was moderate but significant affected the TCRB CDR3s of Type 1 diabetes patients in all four CD4+ subsets.

The entirety of the isolated RNA underwent reverse transcription, so expressed TCRB transcripts were sequenced. Sequencing was performed with immunoSEQ multiplex PCR; in TCRdb, only in-frame clones are kept and a portion is missing. The top ten hold roughly 0.72% of the sample, which has roughly 150,000 clones, 9% to 10% seen once. Which antigens these TCRs recognize remains unknown. The source material was central memory CD4+ T cells from blood. The origin of the receptors is a woman aged 25 to 39 with type 1 diabetes.

The chain employs TRBV6-1 and TRBJ2-4; 12 bases match TRBD2. V dropped 3 bases and J dropped 3; count of bases not matched to a gene: 6. The CDR3 has 17 amino acids. In germline, CDR1 is MNHNS, CDR2 SASEGT. The CDR3, as DNA: TGTGCCAGCAGTGAGGCTAGCGGGAGGGCAGGCAAAAACATTCAGTACTTC. Its translation is CASSEASGRAGKNIQYF.

The rearrangement uses TRBV18 and TRBJ1-2; 11 bases fit TRBD1. CDR3 length: 15 residues. In germline, CDR1 is KGHSH, CDR2 LQKENI. The junction had 5 bases not matched to a gene; V was cut back by 1 base and J by 7 bases. The CDR3 coding sequence is TGTGCCAGCTCACCACTGGGACAGGGGGTTATTGGCTACACCTTC. This sequence encodes CASSPLGQGVIGYTF.

This clone has more than one count but fewer than ten. J is TRBJ1-1 and V is TRBV11-2; 8 nucleotides line up with TRBD1. The CDR3 runs to 12 residues. The V gene's germline CDR1 is SGHAT and CDR2 FQNNGV. Trimming took 8 bases from V and 3 from J; bases not matched to a gene: 2. CDR3 loop: CASGTGHTEAFF. The CDR3 nucleotides read TGTGCCAGCGGGACAGGACACACTGAAGCTTTCTTT.

The chain employs TRBV4-1 and TRBJ1-1; 7 nucleotides agree with TRBD1. The germline gives CDR1 MGHRA, CDR2 YSYEKL. CDR3 length equals 15 residues. J gave up 14 bases and V 0 bases, and 15 bases lay outside the gene matches. This chain's CDR3 is CASSQDQGTATVPFF. The CDR3 DNA follows: TGCGCCAGCAGCCAAGATCAAGGGACAGCTACCGTTCCCTTCTTT.

The chain recombines TRBV29-1 with TRBJ2-6; the match to TRBD1 covers 8 bases. The germline CDR1 and CDR2 sequences are SQVTM and ANQGSEA. The CDR3 extends over 16 amino acids. The junction had 7 bases not matched to a gene; V was cut back by 6 bases and J by 0 bases. The DNA of the CDR3 is TGCAGCGTCGTGGGACAGGCGATCTCTGGGGCCAACGTCCTGACTTTC. Translated, it gives CSVVGQAISGANVLTF.

This clone occurred a few times. This chain connects TRBV4-1 to TRBJ1-2; no definite D call. Trimming shortened V by 1 base and J by 6 bases, and 12 bases separated the two germline ends. The length of the CDR3 is 14 residues. Looked up from germline, CDR1 is MGHRA and CDR2 is YSYEKL. The CDR3 sequence is CASSQVGPQNGYTF. CDR3 bases: TGCGCCAGCAGCCAAGTTGGGCCCCAGAATGGCTACACCTTC.

This clone has a handful of counts. The chain has TRBV19 and TRBJ2-2; TRBD1 matches at 7 bases. The CDR3 covers 16 residues. The ends lost 3 bases at V and 6 bases at J; junction bases unmatched: 10. The germline V gene encodes CDR1 LNHDA and CDR2 SQIVND (reference sequence). The CDR3 sequence: CASSILGQGVAGELFF. CDR3 nucleotides: TGTGCCAGTAGTATTCTGGGGCAGGGGGTAGCCGGGGAGCTGTTTTTT.

The CDR3 bases are TGCGCCAGCAGCTCCGCAGGGGCCCACTATGGCTACACCTTC. It codes for CASSSAGAHYGYTF. V gene TRBV5-1 combines with J gene TRBJ1-2, with a weak D call TRBD1 (6 bases). Germline assignment: CDR1 SGHRS and CDR2 YFSETQ. The CDR3 sequence is 14 residues long. V was pared by 3 bases and J by 3 bases, with 12 bases between.

This clone was picked up many times. V and J are TRBV9 and TRBJ2-1; possible D gene TRBD2, 6 bases. Trimming took off 3 bases at V and 7 bases at J, with 11 bases between the two ends. Germline values: CDR1 SGDLS, CDR2 YYNGEE. This CDR3 contains 13 residues. CDR3 bases: TGTGCCAGCAGCGCGACTAGTAGGAATGAGCAGTTCTTC. It specifies CASSATSRNEQFF. Full variable domain (outside the CDR3, taken from reference TRBV9 and TRBJ2-1): DSGVTQTPKHLITATGQRVTLRCSPRSGDLSVYWYQQSLDQGLQFLIQYYNGEERAKGNILERFSAQQFPDLHSELNLSSLELGDSALYFCASSATSRNEQFFGPGTRLTVL.

The CDR3 sequence is CASSPRQGAQETQYF. CDR3 sequence (DNA): TGTGCCAGCAGCCCGAGACAGGGGGCTCAAGAGACCCAGTACTTC. The chain is built from TRBV11-2 and TRBJ2-5; TRBD1 matches 10 bases. The trim removed 5 bases at V and 2 bases at J, leaving 5 bases unmatched. The germline CDR1 and CDR2 sequences are SGHAT and FQNNGV. The CDR3 loop spans 15 amino acids.

V and J are TRBV29-1 and TRBJ1-1; D is possibly TRBD1 (6 bases). CDR3 length: 13 amino acids. Trimming took 6 bases from V and 4 from J, leaving 15 bases between them. Germline CDR1 reads SQVTM; CDR2 reads ANQGSEA. The CDR3 coding sequence is TGCAGCGTGGTATTGGGGGCGGGCACTGAAGCTTTCTTT. Translation: CSVVLGAGTEAFF.

Written as DNA, the CDR3 is TGTGCCAGCAGCGTTCCGGGACTAGCGGACCCCGAACGCTTCTACGAGCAGTACTTC. It codes for CASSVPGLADPERFYEQYF. The chain employs TRBV9 and TRBJ2-7, with TRBD2 matching 11 bases. CDR3 size: 19 residues. The germline V gene has CDR1 SGDLS and CDR2 YYNGEE. V lost 2 bases to trimming and J lost 3 bases; unmatched junction nucleotides: 16.

This clone has a handful of counts. The chain recombines TRBV2 with TRBJ2-6; D gene uncertain. This CDR3 contains 14 residues. Germline-derived CDR1 and CDR2 are SNHLY and FYNNEI. The V and J ends lost 7 bases and 2 bases respectively, with 9 bases between them. The CDR3 DNA is TGTGCCAGCACCCGCATAGCTGGGGCCAACGTCCTGACTTTC. Its protein is CASTRIAGANVLTF.

The V call is TRBV30, the J call TRBJ1-3; D unclear. Germline V gene data show CDR1 as GTSNPN and CDR2 as SVGIG (reference sequence). Trimming left V 1 base short and J 0 bases short, with 7 bases between. This CDR3 is 14 amino acids long. The CDR3 DNA reads as TGTGCCTGGAGTGGCGGATACTCTGGAAACACCATATATTTT. Translation: CAWSGGYSGNTIYF.

On this clone: The identical CDR3 is also encoded by other nucleotide sequences in the sample. The chain is built from TRBV7-9 and TRBJ1-5, with unresolved D. V was trimmed by 3 bases and J by 7 bases, leaving 7 bases between them. Germline V lookup: CDR1 SEHNR, CDR2 FQNEAQ (reference sequence). This CDR3 has 12 residues. The CDR3 region has the DNA TGTGCCAGCAGCTTTCGAGAACAGCCCCAGCATTTT. As protein: CASSFREQPQHF. The full variable domain, with the rest looked up from reference TRBV7-9 and TRBJ1-5, is DTGVSQNPRHKITKRGQNVTFRCDPISEHNRLYWYRQTLGQGPEFLTYFQNEAQLEKSRLLSDRFSAERPKGSFSTLEIQRTEQGDSAMYLCASSFREQPQHFGDGTRLSIL.

This chain connects TRBV4-1 to TRBJ1-2, with D maybe TRBD1 (6 bases). Trimming took 3 bases from V and 6 from J, leaving 14 bases between them. Germline CDR1 and CDR2: MGHRA and YSYEKL. The CDR3 contains 14 residues. The CDR3, as DNA: TGCGCCAGCAGCCAGGGGTACCAGGGGCATGGCTACACCTTC. Protein: CASSQGYQGHGYTF.

The chain has TRBV5-4 and TRBJ2-3; 10 nucleotides align to TRBD1. CDR1 and CDR2 from the germline V gene are SGHNT and YYREEE (reference sequence). This CDR3 is 16 amino acids long. The V gene end was trimmed by 4 bases and the J gene end by 3 bases; junction bases not matched to a gene: 8. CDR3 sequence reads: CASSLRQGALTDTQYF. CDR3 DNA sequence: TGTGCCAGCAGCCTCAGACAGGGGGCTTTGACAGATACGCAGTATTTT.